The present T cell receptor beta chain was sequenced within a study of OX40 agonist ivuxolimab in advanced cancers. Study summary: Recorded diagnoses for dose-escalation patients were hepatocellular carcinoma, melanoma, renal cell or head and neck cancer.

Clones were sequenced by immunoSEQ multiplex PCR, and TCRdb holds only the in-frame ones, with some missing. The repertoire consists of roughly 70,000 clones, with about 85% occurring once and the leading ten covering approximately 4.3%. Study-wide results and limits: Clonal expansion from baseline to week 6 occurred in both CD4+ and CD8+ T cells.

This clone was detected once. Its specificity is not known. The germline V gene has CDR1 MGHRA and CDR2 YSYEKL. This CDR3 is built from 13 residues. Trimming pared 2 bases from V and 9 bases from J, leaving 10 bases between. The TCR was taken from an adult with an advanced solid tumor such as melanoma, head and neck, liver or kidney cancer. The rearrangement joins TRBV4-1 to TRBJ1-4; no clear D. Source: CD4+ or CD8+ T cells sorted from blood, taken in a trial of the OX40 agonist ivuxolimab. The CDR3 protein is CASSQPTLKKLFF. In DNA, the CDR3 is TGCGCCAGCAGCCAACCTACCTTGAAAAAACTGTTTTTT.